Shown below are 25 T cell receptor beta chains from a single sample sequenced in a study of OX40 agonist ivuxolimab in advanced cancers. The data were produced by immunoSEQ multiplex PCR, yet TCRdb's version contains in-frame clones alone and is incomplete. The repertoire holds around 44,000 clones, with approximately 86% as singletons. Sequenced here: CD4+ or CD8+ T cells sorted from blood, sampled in a trial of the OX40 agonist ivuxolimab. The receptors were sampled from an adult with an advanced solid tumor such as melanoma, head and neck, liver or kidney cancer.

The chain uses TRBV7-2 and TRBJ1-1; D gene unclear. The CDR3 runs 15 residues. CDR1 and CDR2 from the germline V gene are SGHTA and FQGNSA. V was cut by 6 bases and J by 0 bases, with 14 bases left in between. CDR3 in amino acids: CASRGGGILNTEAFF. In DNA, the CDR3 is TGTGCCAGCAGGGGAGGAGGCATCTTGAACACTGAAGCTTTCTTT.

The chain links TRBV5-1 to TRBJ1-2; 7 positions match TRBD1. This CDR3 is built from 14 residues. Trimming cost V 4 bases and J 9 bases; bases outside gene matches: 12. Germline V CDR1 and CDR2: SGHRS, YFSETQ. The CDR3 nucleotides are TGCGCCAGCAGCACCAACCCGACAGGGACCAGCTACACCTTC. Amino acids: CASSTNPTGTSYTF.

J is TRBJ2-1 and V is TRBV19; tentatively, D is TRBD1 or TRBD2 (5 bases each). Trimming left V 3 bases short and J 0 bases short, with 12 bases between. Per germline, CDR1 LNHDA and CDR2 SQIVND (reference sequence). The CDR3 extends over 16 amino acids. CDR3: CASSMGRGISYNEQFF. The CDR3 region has the DNA TGTGCCAGTAGTATGGGACGGGGTATCTCCTACAATGAGCAGTTCTTC.

The rearrangement links TRBV27 to TRBJ1-2; possible D gene TRBD1, 6 bases. Germline V gene lookup returns CDR1 MNHEY and CDR2 SMNVEV (reference sequence). The CDR3 extends over 14 amino acids. V was shortened by 5 bases and J by 8 bases, with 18 bases between the two germline ends. In DNA, the CDR3 is TGTGCCAGCAGTCCAAGGGGGTCGGCGCCCGGCTACACCTTC. The encoded protein is CASSPRGSAPGYTF.

The chain combines TRBV21-1 with TRBJ2-4. TRBV21-1 is noted as a pseudogene. The CDR3 has 16 residues. CDR3 region: CASSREGGPSKNIQYF. CDR3 DNA sequence: TGTGCCAGCAGCAGAGAAGGGGGGCCTTCCAAAAACATTCAGTACTTC.

The genes are TRBV6-1 and TRBJ2-3; D may correspond to TRBD1 or TRBD2 (5 bases each). Trimming stripped 1 base from V and 4 bases from J, with 9 bases between. The germline CDR1 and CDR2 sequences are MNHNS and SASEGT. The CDR3 spans 14 residues. The CDR3 sequence is CASSEVWGSDTQYF. The CDR3 nucleotides are TGTGCCAGCAGTGAAGTATGGGGGTCAGATACGCAGTATTTT.

The chain is built from TRBV5-4 and TRBJ2-7, with 9 bases that match TRBD2. In germline, CDR1 is SGHNT, CDR2 YYREEE (reference sequence). The CDR3 spans 15 residues. The ends lost 4 bases at V and 0 bases at J; junction bases unmatched: 5. CDR3 protein: CASSVSGGLSYEQYF. For the CDR3, the DNA is TGTGCCAGCAGCGTTAGCGGGGGCCTCTCCTACGAGCAGTACTTC.

The table lists this clone with a few counts. The chain combines TRBV6-5 with TRBJ1-6; D possibly corresponds to TRBD1 (5 bases). With 5 bases removed from V and 6 bases from J, the gap between germline ends came to 8 bases. Germline V CDR1 and CDR2: MNHEY, SVGAGI. This CDR3 has 13 residues. The CDR3 DNA follows: TGTGCCAGCAGTCGTCAGGGTAATTCACCCCTCCACTTT. Residues: CASSRQGNSPLHF.

This chain connects TRBV9 to TRBJ2-1, with D hard to call. The V gene lost 0 bases and the J gene lost 5 bases, with 6 bases spanning the gap. The germline gives CDR1 SGDLS, CDR2 YYNGEE. The CDR3 contains 13 residues. The CDR3 reads CASSVGGNNEQFF. CDR3 DNA: TGTGCCAGCAGCGTAGGAGGAAACAATGAGCAGTTCTTC.

This chain uses TRBV7-2 with TRBJ2-1; 11 bases are a match to TRBD2. Germline V gives CDR1 SGHTA, CDR2 FQGNSA. The CDR3 is 14 amino acids. V shed 7 bases and J 7 bases; nucleotides not matched to a gene: 6. The DNA of the CDR3 is TGTGCCAGCACCCAGACTAGCGGGATGAATGAGCAGTTCTTC. It codes for CASTQTSGMNEQFF.

The J gene is TRBJ1-1, the V gene TRBV7-9; maybe TRBD1 (6 bases). The CDR3 covers 15 residues. Trimming pared 1 base from V and 3 bases from J, leaving 12 bases between. Germline lookup yields CDR1 SEHNR and CDR2 FQNEAQ (reference sequence). CDR3 amino acids: CASSLVAGGYTEAFF. The CDR3 DNA reads as TGTGCCAGCAGCTTAGTAGCGGGGGGCTACACTGAAGCTTTCTTT.

The chain couples TRBV6-6 to TRBJ1-2; perhaps TRBD1 as D (5 bases). CDR3 size: 14 residues. Germline V gene sequence: CDR1 MNHNY, CDR2 SVGAGI (reference sequence). V was cut by 4 bases and J by 5 bases, with 14 bases left in between. The CDR3, as DNA: TGTGCCAGCAGTTTGGACGGGACGGCTTATGGCTACACCTTC. Translating gives CASSLDGTAYGYTF.

The rearrangement uses TRBV10-3 and TRBJ1-1; no reliable D call. The CDR3 contains 13 residues. The V gene's germline CDR1 is ENHRY and CDR2 SYGVKD. The ends were cut back, 9 bases at V and 0 bases at J, with 11 bases in the middle. The CDR3 loop reads CAIRQEMNTEAFF. The CDR3 DNA reads as TGTGCCATAAGACAAGAAATGAACACTGAAGCTTTCTTT.

The V and J genes are TRBV5-8 and TRBJ1-1; D is uncertain. Germline-derived CDR1 and CDR2 are SGHTS and YDEGEE. V lost 2 bases and J lost 2, with 10 bases in between. This CDR3 contains 14 residues. CDR3 amino acids: CASSLMRQNTEAFF. CDR3 in DNA: TGTGCCAGCAGCTTAATGAGGCAAAACACTGAAGCTTTCTTT.

The genes are TRBV7-8 and TRBJ2-7; D perhaps matches TRBD1 (5 bases). Germline assignment: CDR1 SGHVS and CDR2 FQNEAQ. Between the trimmed V and J ends, which lost 4 bases and 2 bases, there was a span of 12 bases. The CDR3 contains 14 residues. CDR3 in amino acids: CASSYRTLPYEQYF. CDR3 nucleotide sequence: TGTGCCAGCAGCTATCGGACACTGCCCTACGAGCAGTACTTC.

This chain links TRBV19 with TRBJ1-1; TRBD1 aligns across 8 bases. CDR1 and CDR2 from the germline V gene are LNHDA and SQIVND (reference sequence). CDR3 length: 14 residues. The V segment lost 6 bases and the J segment 4 bases; nucleotides outside the gene matches: 7. The CDR3 spells CASRKTDRGTEAFF. The CDR3 bases are TGTGCCAGTAGAAAAACCGACAGGGGCACTGAAGCTTTCTTT.

The CDR3 sequence: CASSEGHTAAEQYF. CDR3 bases: TGTGCCAGCAGCGAGGGCCACACCGCCGCCGAGCAGTACTTC. The chain couples TRBV6-5 to TRBJ2-7; TRBD2 is a possible D gene (5 bases). V was clipped by 6 bases and J by 6 bases, with 18 bases between them. The germline CDR1 and CDR2 sequences are MNHEY and SVGAGI. This CDR3 contains 14 residues.

The V call is TRBV5-4, the J call TRBJ2-1; tentatively, D is TRBD1 or TRBD2 (5 bases each). The CDR3 has 13 residues. Germline V CDR1 and CDR2: SGHNT, YYREEE (reference sequence). Trimming removed 4 bases from V and 4 bases from J, with 9 bases in between. CDR3: CASSRDGYNEQFF. CDR3 coding DNA: TGTGCCAGCAGCCGGGACGGTTACAATGAGCAGTTCTTC.

This chain's CDR3 is CASSASGANVLTF. CDR3 coding DNA: TGTGCCAGCAGTGCCTCCGGGGCCAACGTCCTGACTTTC. The chain uses TRBV6-5 and TRBJ2-6; D uncertain. Trimming shortened V by 5 bases and J by 4 bases, and 6 bases separated the two germline ends. This CDR3 is 13 amino acids long. Per germline, CDR1 MNHEY and CDR2 SVGAGI.

The chain links TRBV7-9 to TRBJ1-1; a weak D match, TRBD1 (5 bases). This CDR3 has 15 amino acids. Germline CDR1 reads SEHNR; CDR2 reads FQNEAQ (reference sequence). V gave up 5 bases and J gave up 4 bases, with 17 bases separating them. The CDR3 spells CASSVSPVGVTEAFF. DNA of the CDR3: TGTGCCAGCAGCGTCTCCCCGGTGGGGGTCACTGAAGCTTTCTTT. The full variable domain, in which reference TRBV7-9 and TRBJ1-1 provide the parts outside the CDR3, is DTGVSQNPRHKITKRGQNVTFRCDPISEHNRLYWYRQTLGQGPEFLTYFQNEAQLEKSRLLSDRFSAERPKGSFSTLEIQRTEQGDSAMYLCASSVSPVGVTEAFFGQGTRLTVV.

The DNA for the CDR3 is TGTGCTGCCGTTAGTATGCTAGCCCTTTACAATGAGCAGTTCTTC. Translating gives CAAVSMLALYNEQFF. The V call is TRBV30, the J call TRBJ2-1; a weak D match, TRBD2 (5 bases). Germline lookup yields CDR1 GTSNPN and CDR2 SVGIG (reference sequence). This CDR3 contains 15 residues.

The rearrangement uses TRBV5-4 and TRBJ2-7; TRBD1 aligns across 9 bases. Germline V gives CDR1 SGHNT, CDR2 YYREEE (reference sequence). V lost 4 bases, J lost 0 bases, and 5 bases stayed unmatched. The CDR3 has 15 amino acids. This chain's CDR3 is CASSGQGQGSYEQYF. The CDR3 DNA reads TGTGCCAGCAGCGGTCAGGGACAGGGCTCCTACGAGCAGTACTTC.

The chain couples TRBV5-1 to TRBJ2-3; D gene ambiguous. The CDR3 sequence is 15 residues long. Trimming cost V 4 bases and J 0 bases, with 12 bases left between them. Germline V CDR1 and CDR2: SGHRS, YFSETQ. The CDR3 coding sequence is TGCGCCAGCAGCCCCCTGGCATCTAGCACAGATACGCAGTATTTT. This encodes CASSPLASSTDTQYF.

V is TRBV2 and J is TRBJ1-4, with D unresolved. This CDR3 has 14 amino acids. Per the germline V gene, CDR1 is SNHLY and CDR2 is FYNNEI. Trimming left V 8 bases short and J 7 bases short, with 17 bases between. CDR3 sequence (DNA): TGTGCCAGCCTATTAGACGCCCCCAGTGAAAAACTGTTTTTT. Translated, it gives CASLLDAPSEKLFF.

CDR3 DNA: TGTGCCAGCAGGCTTACAGGGGCAATAGAGACCCAGTACTTC. Its translation: CASRLTGAIETQYF. This sequence joins TRBV2 and TRBJ2-5; 7 nucleotides agree with TRBD1. J gave up 4 bases and V 6 bases, and 8 bases lay outside the gene matches. This CDR3 has 14 residues. The germline V gene has CDR1 SNHLY and CDR2 FYNNEI.